This entry describes one TCR beta chain. Its antigen is as yet unknown. This record comes from a study of T cells after yellow fever vaccination. Study-level findings and limits: Among primary-vaccination clones, most reappeared after the booster, at about 95% for CD4 and around 90% for CD8.

TCRdb ran MiXCR on the 5' RACE reads and lists one entry per CDR3 protein. This table has hundreds of thousands of distinct CDR3 sequences, approximately 9% appearing once. Per germline, CDR1 LGHNA and CDR2 YSLEER. V lost 5 bases, J lost 6 bases, and 19 bases lay in between. The CDR3 extends over 16 amino acids. This sequence originates from a man between 18 and 35 years old who received the YFV17D yellow fever vaccine. This chain joins TRBV4-3 and TRBJ2-2, with a possible D match to TRBD1 (6 bases). Sequences were derived from PBMCs, sampled on the day of the first yellow fever vaccination. CDR3 bases: TGCGCCAGCAGCGCCCGGGACAATCGTAACCCCGGGGAGCTGTTTTTT. Translation: CASSARDNRNPGELFF.